This T cell receptor (beta chain) was identified in a study of vaccination effects on CD4 cells after COVID-19. Study-wide background: After the second dose, samples were taken at median day 72.

CDR1 is LNHDA and CDR2 is SQIVND in the germline V gene (reference sequence). The germline V and J ends were trimmed by 3 bases and 2 bases, with 10 bases remaining between them. The CDR3 spans 15 residues. This clone is a singleton in its sample. The target antigen is unknown. Using immunoSEQ multiplex PCR, the repertoire was profiled, and TCRdb retains in-frame clones only, with some absent. Here the sample spans roughly 63,000 clones, roughly 78% being singletons. Expansion with viral peptide pools was applied to antigen-specific CD4+ T cells by the ViraFEST assay prior to sequencing. The culture ran for about 10 days, and then CD4+ T cells were isolated. Of the BNT162b2 and mRNA-1273 vaccines, participants received two doses of one or the other. Every well got a few million PBMC, which were grown with around 10 IU/ml IL-2 and about 9.2 ug/ml peptides. Half-medium replacement with IL-2 medium occurred on days 3 and 7.

This specimen was CD4+ T cells from PBMCs cultured with HCoV-OC43 spike peptides, taken after COVID-19 vaccination. Subset here: HCoV-OC43 spike overlapping peptide pool stimulation. This sequence was found in a human donor who received a COVID-19 vaccine. This chain connects TRBV19 to TRBJ2-2; D unclear. The CDR3 loop is CASSMGQTNTGELFF. CDR3 sequence (DNA): TGTGCCAGTAGTATGGGCCAGACAAACACCGGGGAGCTGTTTTTT.